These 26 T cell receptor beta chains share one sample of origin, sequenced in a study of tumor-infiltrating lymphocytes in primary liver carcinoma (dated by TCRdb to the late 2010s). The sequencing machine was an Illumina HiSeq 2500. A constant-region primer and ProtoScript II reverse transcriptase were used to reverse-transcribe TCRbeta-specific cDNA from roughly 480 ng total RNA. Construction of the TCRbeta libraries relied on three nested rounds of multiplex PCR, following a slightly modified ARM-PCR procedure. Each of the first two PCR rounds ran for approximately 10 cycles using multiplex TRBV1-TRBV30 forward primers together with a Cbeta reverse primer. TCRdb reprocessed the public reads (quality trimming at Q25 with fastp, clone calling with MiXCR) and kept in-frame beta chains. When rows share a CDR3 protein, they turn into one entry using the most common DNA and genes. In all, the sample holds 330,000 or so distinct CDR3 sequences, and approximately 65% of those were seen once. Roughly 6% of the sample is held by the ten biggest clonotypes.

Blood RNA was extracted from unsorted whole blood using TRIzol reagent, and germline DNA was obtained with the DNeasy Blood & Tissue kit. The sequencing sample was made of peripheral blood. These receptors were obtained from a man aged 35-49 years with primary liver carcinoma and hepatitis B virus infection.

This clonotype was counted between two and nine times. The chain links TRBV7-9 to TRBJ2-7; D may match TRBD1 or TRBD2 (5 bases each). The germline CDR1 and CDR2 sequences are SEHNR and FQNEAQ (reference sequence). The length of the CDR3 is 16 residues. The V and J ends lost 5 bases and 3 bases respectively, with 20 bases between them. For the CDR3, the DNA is TGTGCCAGCAGCCGCATAACCGGGACCGGTCTCTACGAGCAGTACTTC. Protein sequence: CASSRITGTGLYEQYF.

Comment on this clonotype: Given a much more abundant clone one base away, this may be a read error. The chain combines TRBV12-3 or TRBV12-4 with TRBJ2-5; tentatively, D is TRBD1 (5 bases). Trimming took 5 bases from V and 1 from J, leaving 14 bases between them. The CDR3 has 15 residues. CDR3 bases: TGTGCCAGCAGTATAGAAGGGGCAGGCCAAGAGACCCAGTACTTC. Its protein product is CASSIEGAGQETQYF.

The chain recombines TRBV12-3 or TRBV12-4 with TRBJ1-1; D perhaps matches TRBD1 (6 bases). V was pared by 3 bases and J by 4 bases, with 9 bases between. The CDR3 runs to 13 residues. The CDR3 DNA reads TGTGCCAGCAGTTTTTCAGGGGTCACTGAAGCTTTCTTT. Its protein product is CASSFSGVTEAFF.

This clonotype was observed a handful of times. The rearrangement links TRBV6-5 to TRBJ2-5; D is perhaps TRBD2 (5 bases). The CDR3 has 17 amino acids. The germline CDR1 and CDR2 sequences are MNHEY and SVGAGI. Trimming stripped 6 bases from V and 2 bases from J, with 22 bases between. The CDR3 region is CASRLSGNKYQQETQYF. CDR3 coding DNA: TGTGCCAGCAGGCTCTCCGGGAACAAATATCAACAAGAGACCCAGTACTTC.

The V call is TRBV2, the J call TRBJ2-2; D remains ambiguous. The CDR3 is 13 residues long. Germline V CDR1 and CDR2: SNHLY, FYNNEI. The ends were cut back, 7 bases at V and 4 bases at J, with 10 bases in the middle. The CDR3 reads CASISMFTGELFF. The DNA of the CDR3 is TGTGCCAGCATAAGCATGTTCACCGGGGAGCTGTTTTTT.

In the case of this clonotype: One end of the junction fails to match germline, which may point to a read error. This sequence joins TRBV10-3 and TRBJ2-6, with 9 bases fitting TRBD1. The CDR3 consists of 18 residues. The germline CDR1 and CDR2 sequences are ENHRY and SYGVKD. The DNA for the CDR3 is TGTGCCATCAGGGCGGACAGGGGAAGGTCGTTTGGGGCCGACGTCCTGACTTTC. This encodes CAIRADRGRSFGADVLTF.

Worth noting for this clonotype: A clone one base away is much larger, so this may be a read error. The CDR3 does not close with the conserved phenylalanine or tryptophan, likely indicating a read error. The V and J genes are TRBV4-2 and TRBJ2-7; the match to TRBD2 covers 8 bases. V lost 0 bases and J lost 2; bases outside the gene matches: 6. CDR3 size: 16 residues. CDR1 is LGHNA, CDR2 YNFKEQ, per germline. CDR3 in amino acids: CASSQEHTSGPYEQYL. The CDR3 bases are TGTGCCAGCAGCCAAGAACATACTAGCGGACCCTACGAGCAGTACCTC.

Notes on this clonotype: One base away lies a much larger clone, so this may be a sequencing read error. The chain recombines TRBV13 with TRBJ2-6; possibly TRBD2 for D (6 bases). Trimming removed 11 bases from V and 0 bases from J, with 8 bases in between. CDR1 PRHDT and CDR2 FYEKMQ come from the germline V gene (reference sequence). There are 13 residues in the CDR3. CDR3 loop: CAGGDSGANVLTF. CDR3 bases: TGTGCCGGCGGGGACTCTGGGGCCAACGTCCTGACTTTC.

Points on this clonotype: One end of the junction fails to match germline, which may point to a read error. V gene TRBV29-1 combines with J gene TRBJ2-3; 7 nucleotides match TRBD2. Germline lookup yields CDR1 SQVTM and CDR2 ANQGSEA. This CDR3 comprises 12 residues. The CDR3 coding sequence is TGCAGCGTTCGGGTGGGGGGGAATGAAGAGTTCTTC. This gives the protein CSVRVGGNEEFF.

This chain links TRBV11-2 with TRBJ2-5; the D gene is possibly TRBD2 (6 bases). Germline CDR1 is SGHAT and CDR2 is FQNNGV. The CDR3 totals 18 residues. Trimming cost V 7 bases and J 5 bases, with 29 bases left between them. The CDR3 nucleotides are TGTGCCAGCAAGACCTTAGGACAAGGGAGGACCATAGGGGAGACCCAGTACTTC. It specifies CASKTLGQGRTIGETQYF.

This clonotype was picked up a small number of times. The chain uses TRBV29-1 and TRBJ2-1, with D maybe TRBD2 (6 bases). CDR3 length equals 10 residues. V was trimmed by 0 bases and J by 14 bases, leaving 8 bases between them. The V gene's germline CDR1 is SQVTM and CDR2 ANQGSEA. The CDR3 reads CSVEERDEFF. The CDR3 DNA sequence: TGCAGCGTTGAAGAGCGGGATGAGTTCTTC.

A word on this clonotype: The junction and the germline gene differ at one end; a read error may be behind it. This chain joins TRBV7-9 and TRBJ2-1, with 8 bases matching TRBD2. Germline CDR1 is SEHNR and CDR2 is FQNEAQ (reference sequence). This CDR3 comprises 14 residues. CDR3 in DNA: TGTGCCAGCAGCTCTAGCGGGCAGGCCAATGAGCGGTTCTTC. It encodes CASSSSGQANERFF. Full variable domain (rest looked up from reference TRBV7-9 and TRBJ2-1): DTGVSQNPRHKITKRGQNVTFRCDPISEHNRLYWYRQTLGQGPEFLTYFQNEAQLEKSRLLSDRFSAERPKGSFSTLEIQRTEQGDSAMYLCASSSSGQANERFFGPGTRLTVL.

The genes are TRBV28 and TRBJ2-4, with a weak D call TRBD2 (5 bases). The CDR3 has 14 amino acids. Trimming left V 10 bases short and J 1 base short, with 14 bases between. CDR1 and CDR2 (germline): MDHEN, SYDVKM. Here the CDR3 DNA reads TGTGCCACCACGGGGATTGAGGCCAAAAACATTCAGTACTTC. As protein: CATTGIEAKNIQYF. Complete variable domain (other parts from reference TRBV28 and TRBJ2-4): DVKVTQSSRYLVKRTGEKVFLECVQDMDHENMFWYRQDPGLGLRLIYFSYDVKMKEKGDIPEGYSVSREKKERFSLILESASTNQTSMYLCATTGIEAKNIQYFGAGTRLSVL.

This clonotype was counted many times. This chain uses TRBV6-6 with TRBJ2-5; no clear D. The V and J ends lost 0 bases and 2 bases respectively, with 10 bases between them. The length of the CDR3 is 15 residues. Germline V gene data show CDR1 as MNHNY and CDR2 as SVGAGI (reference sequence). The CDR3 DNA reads TGTGCCAGCAGTTACTCGCGGAACAGTCAAGAGACCCAGTACTTC. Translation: CASSYSRNSQETQYF.

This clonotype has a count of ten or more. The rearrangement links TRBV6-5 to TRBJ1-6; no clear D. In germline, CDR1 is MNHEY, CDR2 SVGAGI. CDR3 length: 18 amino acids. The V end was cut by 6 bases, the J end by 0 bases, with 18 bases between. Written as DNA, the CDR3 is TGTGCCAGCAGATTCCACAGACCTACCTTCTCCTATAATTCACCCCTCCACTTT. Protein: CASRFHRPTFSYNSPLHF.

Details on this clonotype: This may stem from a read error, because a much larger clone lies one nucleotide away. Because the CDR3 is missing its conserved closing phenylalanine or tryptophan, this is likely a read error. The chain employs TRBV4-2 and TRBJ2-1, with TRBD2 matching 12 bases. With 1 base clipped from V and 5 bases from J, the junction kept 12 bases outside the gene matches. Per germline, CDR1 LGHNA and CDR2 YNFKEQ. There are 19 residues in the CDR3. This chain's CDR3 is CASSQANGLAGNRHNEQFS. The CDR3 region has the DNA TGTGCCAGCAGCCAAGCGAATGGACTAGCGGGAAACCGGCACAATGAGCAGTTCTCC.

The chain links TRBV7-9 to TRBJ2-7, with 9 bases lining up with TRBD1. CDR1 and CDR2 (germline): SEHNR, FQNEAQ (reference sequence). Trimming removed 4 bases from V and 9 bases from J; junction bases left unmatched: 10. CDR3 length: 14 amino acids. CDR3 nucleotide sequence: TGTGCCAGCAGCTCCCGGGACAGGGCGACGAGGCAGTACTTC. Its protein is CASSSRDRATRQYF.

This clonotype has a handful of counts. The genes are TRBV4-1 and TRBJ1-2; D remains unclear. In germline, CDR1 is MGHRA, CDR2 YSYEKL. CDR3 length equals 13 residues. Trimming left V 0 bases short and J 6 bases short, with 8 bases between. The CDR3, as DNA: TGCGCCAGCAGCCAAGAAGTAGGGAATGGCTACACCTTC. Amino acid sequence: CASSQEVGNGYTF.

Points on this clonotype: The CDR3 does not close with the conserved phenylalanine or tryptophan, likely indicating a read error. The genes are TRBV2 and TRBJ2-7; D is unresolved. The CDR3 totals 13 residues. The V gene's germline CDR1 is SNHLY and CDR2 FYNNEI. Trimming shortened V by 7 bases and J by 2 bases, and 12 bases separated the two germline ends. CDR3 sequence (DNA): TGTGCCAGCACCCATAGTCTAACCTACGAGCAGTACATC. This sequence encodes CASTHSLTYEQYI.

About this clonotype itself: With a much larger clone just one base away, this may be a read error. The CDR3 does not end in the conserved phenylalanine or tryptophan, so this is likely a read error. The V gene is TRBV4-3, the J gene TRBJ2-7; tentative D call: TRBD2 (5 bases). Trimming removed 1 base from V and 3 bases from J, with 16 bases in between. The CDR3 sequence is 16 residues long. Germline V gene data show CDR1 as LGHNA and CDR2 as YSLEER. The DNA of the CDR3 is TGCGCCAGCAGCCAAGGGTCACTAGGAACTATCTACGAGCAGTACTTA. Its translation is CASSQGSLGTIYEQYL.

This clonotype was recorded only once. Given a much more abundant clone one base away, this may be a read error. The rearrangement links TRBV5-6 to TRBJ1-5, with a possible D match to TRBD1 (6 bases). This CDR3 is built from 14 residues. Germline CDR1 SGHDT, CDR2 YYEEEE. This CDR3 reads CASSLQGTHQPHHF. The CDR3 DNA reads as TGTGCCAGCAGTTTACAGGGTACCCATCAGCCCCATCATTTT.

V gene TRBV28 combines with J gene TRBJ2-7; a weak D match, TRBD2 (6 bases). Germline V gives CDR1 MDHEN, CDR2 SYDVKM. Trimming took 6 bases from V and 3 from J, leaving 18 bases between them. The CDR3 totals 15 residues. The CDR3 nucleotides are TGTGCCAGCAGCCCACCAATTAGCGGCATCTACGAGCAGTACTTC. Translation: CASSPPISGIYEQYF.

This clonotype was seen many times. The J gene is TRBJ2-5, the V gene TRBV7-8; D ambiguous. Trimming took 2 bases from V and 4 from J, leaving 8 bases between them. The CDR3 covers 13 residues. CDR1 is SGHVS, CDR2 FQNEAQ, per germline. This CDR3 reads CASSLFAGETQYF. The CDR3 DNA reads TGTGCCAGCAGCTTATTTGCAGGAGAGACCCAGTACTTC.

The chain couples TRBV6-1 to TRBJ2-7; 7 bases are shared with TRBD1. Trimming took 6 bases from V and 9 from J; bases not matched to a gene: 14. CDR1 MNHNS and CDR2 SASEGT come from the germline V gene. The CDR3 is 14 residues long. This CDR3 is CASSDLRDSLGQYF. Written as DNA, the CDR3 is TGTGCCAGCAGCGACCTCCGGGACAGTTTGGGGCAGTACTTC.

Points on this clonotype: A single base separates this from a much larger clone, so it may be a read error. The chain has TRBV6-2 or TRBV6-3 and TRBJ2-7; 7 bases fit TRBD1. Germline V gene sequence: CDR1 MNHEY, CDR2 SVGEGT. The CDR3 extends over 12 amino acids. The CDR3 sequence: CASATGPGEEYF. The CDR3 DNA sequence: TGTGCCAGCGCGACAGGGCCGGGCGAGGAGTACTTC.

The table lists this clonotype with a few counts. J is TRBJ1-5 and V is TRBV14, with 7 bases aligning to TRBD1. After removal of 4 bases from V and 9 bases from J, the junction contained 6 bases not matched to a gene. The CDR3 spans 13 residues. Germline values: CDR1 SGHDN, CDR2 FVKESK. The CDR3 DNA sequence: TGTGCCAGCAGCCCCGGAGGGGGCCTGCCCCAGCATTTT. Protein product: CASSPGGGLPQHF. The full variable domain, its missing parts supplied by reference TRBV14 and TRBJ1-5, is EAGVTQFPSHSVIEKGQTVTLRCDPISGHDNLYWYRRVMGKEIKFLLHFVKESKQDESGMPNNRFLAERTGGTYSTLKVQPAELEDSGVYFCASSPGGGLPQHFGDGTRLSIL.